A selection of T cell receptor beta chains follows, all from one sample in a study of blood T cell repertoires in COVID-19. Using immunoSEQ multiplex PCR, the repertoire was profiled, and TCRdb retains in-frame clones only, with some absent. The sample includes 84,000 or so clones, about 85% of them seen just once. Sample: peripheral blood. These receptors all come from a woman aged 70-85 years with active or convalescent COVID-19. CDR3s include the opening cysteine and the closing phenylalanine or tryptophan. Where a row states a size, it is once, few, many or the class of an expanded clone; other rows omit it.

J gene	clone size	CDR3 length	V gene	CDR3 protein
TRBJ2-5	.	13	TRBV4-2	CASSQDLRETQYF
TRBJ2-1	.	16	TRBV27	CASSPDPRRVHNEQFF
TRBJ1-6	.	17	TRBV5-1	CASSFFHERDRESPLHF
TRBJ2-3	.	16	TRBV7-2	CASSLSLSGSTDTQYF
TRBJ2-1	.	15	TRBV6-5	CASSKGMVGYNEQFF
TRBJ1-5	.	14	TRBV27	CASSLRGWDQPQHF
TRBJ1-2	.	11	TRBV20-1	CSATQGNGYTF
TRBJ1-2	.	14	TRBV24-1	CATSDLGTGYGYTF
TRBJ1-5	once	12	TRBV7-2	CASSDGTPTQHF
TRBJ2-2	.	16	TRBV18	CASSPQRVKNTGELFF